Listed here is a single T cell receptor (beta chain). What antigen it recognizes has not been identified. The record has no base qualities; no much larger clone is one base away. The data are from a study of blood T cell repertoires in COVID-19 (dated by TCRdb to 2018 to 2021). Background on the whole study: Samples covering the acute and convalescent phases of COVID-19 were provided by collaborators in the United States, Italy and Spain. The material from the prospective study consisted of cDNA or gDNA derived from T cells, B-cell-depleted T cells, or PBMCs. The dataset comprised deeply sampled blood TCRbeta repertoires from subjects exposed to, actively infected with, or recovered from COVID-19. A freely available public database, intended as a resource for researchers studying the immune response to SARS-CoV-2, is where the repertoires were released. Samples came from the ongoing ImmuneRACE study (first 160 participants) plus 1,254 subjects from 6 global collaborators. The sample metadata nearly always contained a de-identified subject ID, COVID-19 status, age in years and sex. Where HLA class I and class II types were available, the types were taken from metadata supplied by the sample provider, not from assay-based typing.

TCRbeta CDR3 regions were amplified from genomic DNA using the immunoSEQ Assay, a bias-controlled multiplex PCR. As for the original processing: Nucleated cell counts per sample were estimated from amplification of reference gene primers within the assay. To quantify the absolute abundance of each unique TCRbeta CDR3 rearrangement, sequence reads were collapsed and filtered. For each sample, productive Simpson clonality was calculated by taking the square root of Simpson's diversity index across productive rearrangements. TCRdb retrieved this table from immuneACCESS and kept in-frame rearrangements only. Not all clones are present; in checked studies, unresolved V genes account for under half, and no reason is known for the remainder. That table supplies the V and J calls and clone size; D and trimming were determined from the DNA. Present in this sample are roughly 320,000 clones, about nine tenths of which were seen just once. Over 1.5% of the sample rests with the top ten.

At one collaborating source in Seattle, patients were enrolled during active infection and were followed longitudinally through the course of disease. Collaborating institutions collected whole blood in K2EDTA tubes following their own protocols. Collaborator samples were shipped for TCRbeta analysis as frozen whole blood, isolated PBMCs, or DNA extracted from either sample type. The CDR3 spans 13 residues, from the cysteine through the phenylalanine. The DNA shown is the 39-base CDR3, in frame from base 1. As encoded in the germline V gene, CDR1 is SGHTA while CDR2 is FQGNSA. V and J are truncated by 2 bases and 3 bases respectively, leaving an intervening sequence of 7 bases. Paper-wide results and their limitations: How much clinical and demographic metadata was included differed by source and by participant, and the metadata was provided uncurated.

The sequence came from a woman in her thirties with COVID-19, enrolled during active disease. The sequenced sample was peripheral blood. The sequence joins TRBV7-2 to TRBJ1-2; possibly the D gene is TRBD1, per 5 matching bases. The bases are TGTGCCAGCAGCTTAACAGGAGACTATGGCTACACCTTC. Its protein product is CASSLTGDYGYTF.